This TCR beta chain is from a study of cytomegalovirus exposure and HLA in healthy donors. Germline lookup yields CDR1 SGHVS and CDR2 FNYEAQ. Trimming left V 5 bases short and J 5 bases short, with 18 bases between. CDR3 size: 15 residues. Comment on this clone: Its specificity is not known.

This PCR relied on a set of 60 Vbeta primers and 13 Jbeta primers. Data came from immunoSEQ multiplex PCR; TCRdb stores just in-frame clones and leaves some out. The sample yields around 190,000 clones, 60% to 80% seen once. General study results and limits: Equally common other TCR beta chains were less clonally expanded than HLA-associated ones, a later analysis found. There were some V segments, including TRBV6-2 and TRBV6-3, excluded as indistinguishable.

Sequencing was performed on PBMCs. The source is a woman in her 30s in good health and CMV-seronegative. The chain recombines TRBV7-6 with TRBJ2-5; no reliable D call. CDR3: CASSPGWRPRETQYF. The CDR3, as DNA: TGTGCCAGCAGCCCCGGCTGGCGGCCGAGGGAGACCCAGTACTTC.